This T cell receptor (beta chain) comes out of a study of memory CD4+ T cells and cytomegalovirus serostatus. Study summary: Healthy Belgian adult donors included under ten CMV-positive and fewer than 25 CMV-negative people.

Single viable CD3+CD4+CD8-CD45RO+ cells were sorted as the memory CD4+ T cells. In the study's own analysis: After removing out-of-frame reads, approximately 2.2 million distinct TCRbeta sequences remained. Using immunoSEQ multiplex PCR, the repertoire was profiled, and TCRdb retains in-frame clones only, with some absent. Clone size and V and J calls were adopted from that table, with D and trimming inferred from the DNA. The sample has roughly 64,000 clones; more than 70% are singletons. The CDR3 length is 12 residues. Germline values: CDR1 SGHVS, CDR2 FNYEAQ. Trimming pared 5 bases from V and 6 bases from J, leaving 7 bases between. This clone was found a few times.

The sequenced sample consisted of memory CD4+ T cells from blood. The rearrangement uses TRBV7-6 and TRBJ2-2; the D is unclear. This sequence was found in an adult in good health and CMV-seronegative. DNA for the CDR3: TGTGCCAGCAGCCCCGGCGCCGGGGAGCTGTTTTTT. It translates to CASSPGAGELFF.